Below are 31 T cell receptor beta chains sequenced from a single sample in a study of blood T cells in healthy people across ages. Sample-barcoded 5' priming and a J-beta primer mix drove a second PCR of 7 to 11 cycles. TCRdb fed the 5' RACE reads into MiXCR, producing one record per CDR3 protein. Counted here are around 700,000 distinct CDR3 sequences, around 25% occurring once; the ten biggest clones make up 9.4%. These data are also associated with another study on T cells of mothers and their children.

Sequenced material: blood. All receptors derive from a boy younger than 18 in good health.

This clonotype was seen ten or more times. The chain joins TRBV29-1 to TRBJ1-2, with D hard to call. The V gene lost 2 bases and the J gene lost 4 bases, with 11 bases spanning the gap. The length of the CDR3 is 13 residues. The V gene's germline CDR1 is SQVTM and CDR2 ANQGSEA. Here the CDR3 reads CSVESPLGYGYTF. CDR3 nucleotide sequence: TGCAGCGTTGAATCGCCCCTAGGCTATGGCTACACCTTC.

The chain employs TRBV29-1 and TRBJ2-5; D unresolved. Trimming removed 2 bases at V and 3 bases at J, with 7 bases between. Looked up from germline, CDR1 is SQVTM and CDR2 is ANQGSEA. This CDR3 has 12 amino acids. In nucleotides, the CDR3 is TGCAGCGTTGAAAAGAGAGAAGAGACCCAGTACTTC. It encodes CSVEKREETQYF.

The chain couples TRBV4-1 to TRBJ2-7; possibly TRBD2 for D (6 bases). The CDR3 extends over 15 amino acids. Trimming cost V 4 bases and J 0 bases, with 13 bases left between them. Germline loops: CDR1 MGHRA, CDR2 YSYEKL. The CDR3 here is CASSRGDGSSYEQYF. The CDR3 DNA reads TGCGCCAGCAGCCGGGGGGACGGGAGCTCCTACGAGCAGTACTTC.

V usage is TRBV29-1 and J usage is TRBJ2-3, with unresolved D. V was trimmed by 3 bases and J by 7 bases, leaving 8 bases between them. Per germline, CDR1 SQVTM and CDR2 ANQGSEA. CDR3 length: 11 residues. CDR3 amino acids: CSVDPQNTQYF. The CDR3 nucleotides read TGCAGCGTTGATCCTCAGAATACGCAGTATTTT.

This clonotype was recorded only once. The genes are TRBV12-3 or TRBV12-4 and TRBJ2-1; 11 nucleotides line up with TRBD2. V gave up 5 bases and J gave up 4 bases; unmatched junction bases: 7. This CDR3 is 16 amino acids long. The CDR3 DNA reads TGTGCCAGCAGTCAGTCTGGGACTAGCGGATACAATGAGCAGTTCTTC. Translated: CASSQSGTSGYNEQFF.

Only a few counts were recorded for this clonotype. CDR3 bases: TGTGCCAGTAAGGGACAAACATACTCTGGAAACACCATATATTTT. Translating gives CASKGQTYSGNTIYF. The gene calls are TRBV19 and TRBJ1-3; a possible D gene is TRBD1 (6 bases). This CDR3 contains 15 residues. V was pared by 7 bases and J by 0 bases, with 13 bases between. Germline V gene lookup returns CDR1 LNHDA and CDR2 SQIVND (reference sequence).

The chain combines TRBV5-5 with TRBJ2-5, with 7 bases fitting TRBD1. The CDR3 runs to 14 residues. Trimming removed 0 bases from V and 3 bases from J; junction bases left unmatched: 2. Looked up from germline, CDR1 is SGHKS and CDR2 is YYEKEE (reference sequence). CDR3 DNA: TGTGCCAGCAGCTTGGTTGGGACAGAAGAGACCCAGTACTTC. Translation: CASSLVGTEETQYF.

V is TRBV6-5 and J is TRBJ1-4; a possible D gene is TRBD1 (5 bases). V was cut by 6 bases and J by 5 bases, with 16 bases left in between. Germline CDR1 MNHEY, CDR2 SVGAGI. The CDR3 covers 15 residues. Here the CDR3 DNA reads TGTGCCAGCAGGGGTTCCGGGACGGGAAATGAAAAACTGTTTTTT. Protein sequence: CASRGSGTGNEKLFF.

This clonotype was observed a handful of times. The chain has TRBV20-1 and TRBJ2-7; 8 nucleotides align to TRBD1. Germline V gives CDR1 DFQATT, CDR2 SNEGSKA (reference sequence). Trimming took 3 bases from V and 6 from J; bases not matched to a gene: 7. The length of the CDR3 is 13 residues. The CDR3 DNA sequence: TGCAGTGCTAGCAGGGGGCGCGACGCCGAGCAGTACTTC. It encodes CSASRGRDAEQYF.

The rearrangement joins TRBV11-2 to TRBJ2-7; possibly TRBD2 for D (6 bases). V lost 2 bases and J lost 3, with 14 bases in between. Germline CDR1 SGHAT, CDR2 FQNNGV. The CDR3 has 15 amino acids. In DNA form, the CDR3 reads TGTGCCAGCAGCTTAATGGCTAGCGCTAACTACGAGCAGTACTTC. Amino acid sequence: CASSLMASANYEQYF.

This clonotype has a handful of counts. The DNA of the CDR3 is TGTGCCCTCACAGGGGGCACTGAAGCTTTCTTT. Its protein is CALTGGTEAFF. V gene TRBV7-9 combines with J gene TRBJ1-1; 8 bases are shared with TRBD1. The CDR3 spans 11 residues. V lost 11 bases to trimming and J lost 4 bases; unmatched junction nucleotides: 3. Germline V gene sequence: CDR1 SEHNR, CDR2 FQNEAQ (reference sequence). Together with reference TRBV7-9 and TRBJ1-1, the CDR3 gives the full variable domain: DTGVSQNPRHKITKRGQNVTFRCDPISEHNRLYWYRQTLGQGPEFLTYFQNEAQLEKSRLLSDRFSAERPKGSFSTLEIQRTEQGDSAMYLCALTGGTEAFFGQGTRLTVV.

Only a few counts were recorded for this clonotype. The CDR3 sequence is CSARREVRDEQFF. The CDR3 DNA is TGCAGTGCTAGACGGGAGGTTAGGGATGAGCAGTTCTTC. This sequence joins TRBV20-1 and TRBJ2-1; 7 positions match TRBD2. The CDR3 extends over 13 amino acids. V lost 2 bases to trimming and J lost 8 bases; unmatched junction nucleotides: 6. Per germline, CDR1 DFQATT and CDR2 SNEGSKA (reference sequence).

This rearrangement joins TRBV6-1 to TRBJ2-3; perhaps D is TRBD1 or TRBD2 (6 bases each). The CDR3 sequence is 19 residues long. V lost 6 bases and J lost 4, with 29 bases in between. Germline assignment: CDR1 MNHNS and CDR2 SASEGT. CDR3 sequence reads: CASRGGSFLALGGADTQYF. The CDR3 coding sequence is TGTGCCAGCAGAGGGGGGTCCTTCCTAGCGCTTGGGGGAGCAGATACGCAGTATTTT.

The chain uses TRBV6-6 and TRBJ2-2; 10 bases agree with TRBD1. CDR3 length: 14 residues. The V gene's germline CDR1 is MNHNY and CDR2 SVGAGI (reference sequence). V lost 4 bases and J lost 7; bases outside the gene matches: 3. CDR3 nucleotides: TGTGCCAGCAGTTCGGGACAGGGGCGCGGGGAGCTGTTTTTT. This encodes CASSSGQGRGELFF.

There are a few counts of this clonotype. Its ends do not fully match the called genes, so a read error is possible. The CDR3 DNA follows: TGTGCCAGCAGTACCCGAAGGACTTCGAACGCCGGGGAGCTGTTTTTT. Encoded protein: CASSTRRTSNAGELFF. The chain employs TRBV27 and TRBJ2-2, with D perhaps matching TRBD2 (5 bases). Germline CDR1 MNHEY, CDR2 SMNVEV (reference sequence). The CDR3 totals 16 residues.

This clonotype was detected only a few times. This chain joins TRBV28 and TRBJ1-5; D perhaps matches TRBD1 (5 bases). Trimming took off 3 bases at V and 3 bases at J, with 12 bases between the two ends. The CDR3 loop spans 15 amino acids. The germline V gene has CDR1 MDHEN and CDR2 SYDVKM. CDR3 region: CASSLGQKINQPQHF. The CDR3 DNA reads TGTGCCAGCAGTTTGGGGCAAAAAATCAATCAGCCCCAGCATTTT.

V gene TRBV19 combines with J gene TRBJ2-7, with D possibly TRBD1 on 6 matching bases. V was cut by 2 bases and J by 3 bases, with 8 bases left in between. Germline CDR1 is LNHDA and CDR2 is SQIVND (reference sequence). There are 13 residues in the CDR3. DNA for the CDR3: TGTGCCAGTAGTATAACAGGGAACTACGAGCAGTACTTC. It encodes CASSITGNYEQYF. Full variable domain (outside the CDR3, taken from reference TRBV19 and TRBJ2-7): DGGITQSPKYLFRKEGQNVTLSCEQNLNHDAMYWYRQDPGQGLRLIYYSQIVNDFQKGDIAEGYSVSREKKESFPLTVTSAQKNPTAFYLCASSITGNYEQYFGPGTRLTVT.

V gene TRBV5-1 combines with J gene TRBJ2-2, with TRBD2 as a possible D gene (5 bases). Germline CDR1 SGHRS, CDR2 YFSETQ. Deletions cut 1 base from V and 6 bases from J, with 16 bases between. The CDR3 is made up of 16 amino acids. In DNA, the CDR3 is TGCGCCAGCAGCTTGTGGACTGCCCAGAGGGCCGGGGAGCTGTTTTTT. Amino acid sequence: CASSLWTAQRAGELFF.

This chain uses TRBV5-6 with TRBJ2-5; TRBD2 might be the D (5 bases). The germline V and J ends were trimmed by 2 bases and 4 bases, with 12 bases remaining between them. The CDR3 has 14 amino acids. In germline, CDR1 is SGHDT, CDR2 YYEEEE. CDR3 coding DNA: TGTGCCAGCAGCTTTCGGGGTTGGGGAGAGACCCAGTACTTC. Residues: CASSFRGWGETQYF.

The chain recombines TRBV12-3 or TRBV12-4 with TRBJ1-2; 7 bases match TRBD1. The CDR3 is 17 amino acids. V shed 3 bases, J shed 0 bases, and the junction held 10 bases outside the gene matches. The CDR3 DNA reads as TGTGCCAGCAGTTTCGGGACAGCCGGACTCTCTAACTATGGCTACACCTTC. This translates into CASSFGTAGLSNYGYTF.

V gene TRBV28 combines with J gene TRBJ1-5; D possibly corresponds to TRBD1 (5 bases). CDR3 length equals 17 residues. Trimming pared 5 bases from V and 3 bases from J, leaving 20 bases between. Germline CDR1 reads MDHEN; CDR2 reads SYDVKM. CDR3 sequence (DNA): TGTGCCAGCAGTCCCCCGCTGGGGACCTCTGACAATCAGCCCCAGCATTTT. Translated, it gives CASSPPLGTSDNQPQHF.

Only a few counts were recorded for this clonotype. The chain combines TRBV7-9 with TRBJ2-5; D possibly corresponds to TRBD1 (5 bases). CDR3 length equals 16 residues. V was pared by 3 bases and J by 2 bases, with 16 bases between. Germline CDR1 SEHNR, CDR2 FQNEAQ (reference sequence). For the CDR3, the DNA is TGTGCCAGCAGCTTTAAAGTGAATACAGGACAAGAGACCCAGTACTTC. The encoded protein is CASSFKVNTGQETQYF.

Ten or more counts support this clonotype. The J gene is TRBJ1-2, the V gene TRBV21-1; the table's D gene call, TRBD1, was not cross checked with the DNA. TRBV21-1 is assigned pseudogene status. The CDR3 loop spans 14 amino acids. The CDR3 sequence: CASSKGRVASGYTF. DNA for the CDR3: TGTGCCAGCAGCAAAGGACGGGTGGCGAGTGGCTACACCTTC.

In its sample, this clonotype was seen a few times. The rearrangement uses TRBV5-1 and TRBJ2-5; D gene ambiguous. This CDR3 is built from 12 residues. The V and J ends lost 3 bases and 5 bases respectively, with 8 bases between them. In germline, CDR1 is SGHRS, CDR2 YFSETQ. The CDR3 sequence: CASSWGRETQYF. CDR3 bases: TGCGCCAGCAGCTGGGGTCGGGAGACCCAGTACTTC. The variable domain in full, with the rest retrieved from reference TRBV5-1 and TRBJ2-5, is KAGVTQTPRYLIKTRGQQVTLSCSPISGHRSVSWYQQTPGQGLQFLFEYFSETQRNKGNFPGRFSGRQFSNSRSEMNVSTLELGDSALYLCASSWGRETQYFGPGTRLLVL.

This clonotype was detected only a few times. The CDR3 DNA reads as TGTGCCAGCAGTCCCCGAGGGGAGGCCTACGAGCAGTACTTC. Its translation: CASSPRGEAYEQYF. The gene calls are TRBV12-3 or TRBV12-4 and TRBJ2-7, with a possible D match to TRBD2 (6 bases). This CDR3 comprises 14 residues. Trimming left V 5 bases short and J 2 bases short, with 13 bases between.

The chain recombines TRBV29-1 with TRBJ2-5; D remains unclear. Germline V lookup: CDR1 SQVTM, CDR2 ANQGSEA. The CDR3 has 13 residues. Trimming shortened V by 1 base and J by 0 bases, and 6 bases separated the two germline ends. CDR3 sequence reads: CSVEGRYQETQYF. In nucleotides, the CDR3 is TGCAGCGTTGAAGGCCGGTACCAAGAGACCCAGTACTTC.

The gene calls are TRBV2 and TRBJ2-1; the D gene is possibly TRBD1 (6 bases). Germline CDR1 and CDR2: SNHLY and FYNNEI. The CDR3 covers 12 residues. Trimming removed 6 bases at V and 5 bases at J, with 8 bases between. As DNA, the CDR3 is TGTGCCAGCAGGGGACACAACAATGAGCAGTTCTTC. This codes for CASRGHNNEQFF.

The rearrangement joins TRBV20-1 to TRBJ2-7, with a possible D match to TRBD2 (5 bases). The germline V gene encodes CDR1 DFQATT and CDR2 SNEGSKA (reference sequence). The CDR3 contains 11 residues. Trimming took off 5 bases at V and 3 bases at J, with 8 bases between the two ends. The CDR3 region is CSALRDYEQYF. The DNA for the CDR3 is TGCAGTGCTCTCCGGGACTACGAGCAGTACTTC.

The V call is TRBV6-5, the J call TRBJ2-2; D may be TRBD1 (5 bases). The CDR3 is made up of 16 amino acids. CDR1 is MNHEY, CDR2 SVGAGI, per germline. V lost 3 bases to trimming and J lost 6 bases, with 17 bases between them. The CDR3 nucleotides are TGTGCCAGCAGTTATAATTTCCTCACAGGTCCCGGGGAGCTGTTTTTT. Translating gives CASSYNFLTGPGELFF.

CDR3 coding DNA: TGTGCCAGCTCACCCGGGACAGGCCGCTACGAGCAGTACTTC. Translated, it gives CASSPGTGRYEQYF. The V gene is TRBV18, the J gene TRBJ2-7; 8 bases line up with TRBD1. This CDR3 has 14 amino acids. V lost 3 bases to trimming and J lost 3 bases; unmatched junction nucleotides: 4. The germline CDR1 and CDR2 sequences are KGHSH and LQKENI.

This clonotype was seen a handful of times. This sequence joins TRBV7-6 and TRBJ2-5; the D gene is possibly TRBD1 (6 bases). The tail of the sequence fits TRBJ2-7 better, so the J call may be wrong. CDR3 size: 15 residues. The V gene's germline CDR1 is SGHVS and CDR2 FNYEAQ. The CDR3 DNA sequence: TGTGCCAGCAGCTTTTTACAGGGTGACCCCTACGAGCAGTACTTC. Protein: CASSFLQGDPYEQYF.